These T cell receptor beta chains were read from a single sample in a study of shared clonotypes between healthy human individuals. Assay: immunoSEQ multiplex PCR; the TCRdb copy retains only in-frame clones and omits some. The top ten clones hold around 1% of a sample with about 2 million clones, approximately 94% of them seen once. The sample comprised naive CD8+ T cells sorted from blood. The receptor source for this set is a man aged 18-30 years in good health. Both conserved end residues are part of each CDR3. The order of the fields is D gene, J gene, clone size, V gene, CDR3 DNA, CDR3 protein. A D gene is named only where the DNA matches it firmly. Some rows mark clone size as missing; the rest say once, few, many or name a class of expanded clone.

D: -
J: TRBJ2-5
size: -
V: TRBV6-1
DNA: TGTGCCAGCAGTGAATACATACAAGAGACCCAGTACTTC
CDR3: CASSEYIQETQYF

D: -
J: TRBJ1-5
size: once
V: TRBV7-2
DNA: TGTGCCAGCAGCTTAGGGACCGATAGCAATCAGCCCCAGCATTTT
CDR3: CASSLGTDSNQPQHF

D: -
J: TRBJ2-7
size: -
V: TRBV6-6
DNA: TGTGCCAGCAGTTACCCGGGGTTTCCCTACGAGCAGTACTTC
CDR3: CASSYPGFPYEQYF

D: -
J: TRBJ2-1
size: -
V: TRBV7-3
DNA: TGTGCCAGCAGCTTACTTGGACAGAACAATGAGCAGTTCTTC
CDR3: CASSLLGQNNEQFF

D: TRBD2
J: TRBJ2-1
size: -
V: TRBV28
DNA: TGTGCCAGCAGTCCCGGGCTAGCGGTGAATGAGCAGTTCTTC
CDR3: CASSPGLAVNEQFF

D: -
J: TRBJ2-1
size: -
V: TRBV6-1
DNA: TGTGCCAGCAGTGCCCTCAGGGGAGAAAGTTACAATGAGCAGTTCTTC
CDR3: CASSALRGESYNEQFF

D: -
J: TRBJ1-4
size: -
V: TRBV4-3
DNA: TGCGCCAGCAGCCAAGATCGCGGCCAGGCAACTAATGAAAAACTGTTTTTT
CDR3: CASSQDRGQATNEKLFF

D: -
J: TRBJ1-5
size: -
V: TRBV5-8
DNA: TGTGCCAGCAGCGGCAGGGTTTTGGGTCAGCCCCAGCATTTT
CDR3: CASSGRVLGQPQHF

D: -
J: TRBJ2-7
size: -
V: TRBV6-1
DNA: TGTGCCAGCAGTGAATTCACAGGTGGTCCCTACGAGCAGTACTTC
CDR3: CASSEFTGGPYEQYF

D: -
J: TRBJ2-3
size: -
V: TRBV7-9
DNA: TGTGCCAGCAGCTTCGGGATACCGGGCCGTGGCACAGATACGCAGTATTTT
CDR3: CASSFGIPGRGTDTQYF

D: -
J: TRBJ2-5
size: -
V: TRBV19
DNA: TGTGCCAGTAGTATAGATGGGAGCTATTTCCAGTACTTC
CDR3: CASSIDGSYFQYF

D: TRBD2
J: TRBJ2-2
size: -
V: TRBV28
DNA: TGTGCCAGCTCCAAGGCGGGACTAGCGGGGGGGCCCCACGGGGAGCTGTTTTTT
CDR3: CASSKAGLAGGPHGELFF

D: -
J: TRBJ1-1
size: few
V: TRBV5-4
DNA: TGTGCCAGCAGCTTGGGAGGGGGGACTGAAGCTTTCTTT
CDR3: CASSLGGGTEAFF

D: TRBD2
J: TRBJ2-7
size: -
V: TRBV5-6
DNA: TGTGCCAGCAGCTTGGGACTAGCGGGAGGCACCTCCTACGAGCAGTACTTC
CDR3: CASSLGLAGGTSYEQYF

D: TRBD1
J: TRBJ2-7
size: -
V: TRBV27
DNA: TGTGCCAGCCAGGGGGCGAGCGACGAGCAGTACTTC
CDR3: CASQGASDEQYF

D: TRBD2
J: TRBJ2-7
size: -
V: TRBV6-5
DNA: TGTGCCAGCAGTTACTCCACGGGACTAGCGACGGGCGAGCAGTACTTC
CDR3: CASSYSTGLATGEQYF

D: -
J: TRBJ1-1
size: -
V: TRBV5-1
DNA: TGCGCCAGCAGCCATAGGATGAACACTGAAGCTTTCTTT
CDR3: CASSHRMNTEAFF

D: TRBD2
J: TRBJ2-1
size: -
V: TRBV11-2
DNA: TGTGCCAGCAGCGTCGCGGGAGGTTCCTACAATGAGCAGTTCTTC
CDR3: CASSVAGGSYNEQFF

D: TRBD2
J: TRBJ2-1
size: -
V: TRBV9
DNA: TGTGCCAGCAGCGCCGGACTAGCGGAGAGCAATGAGCAGTTCTTC
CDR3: CASSAGLAESNEQFF

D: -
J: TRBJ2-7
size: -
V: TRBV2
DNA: TGTGCCAGCAGAGCCGGGACAACCTACGAGCAGTACTTC
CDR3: CASRAGTTYEQYF

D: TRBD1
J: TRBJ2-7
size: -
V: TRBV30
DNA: TGTGCCTGGGGTGGAAGACAGGGGATATCGTACGAGCAGTACTTC
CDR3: CAWGGRQGISYEQYF

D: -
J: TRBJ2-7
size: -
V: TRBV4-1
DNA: TGCGCCAGCAGCCACCCCCCGGAGGGGAGCGGGGAGCAGTACTTC
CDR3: CASSHPPEGSGEQYF

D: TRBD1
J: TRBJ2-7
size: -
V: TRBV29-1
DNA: TGCAGCGTTGGCGTAGGACAGGGCTCCTACGAGCAGTACTTC
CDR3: CSVGVGQGSYEQYF

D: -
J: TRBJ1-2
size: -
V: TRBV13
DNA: TGTGCCAGCAGCTTGGAGGGTTACTATGGCTACACCTTC
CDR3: CASSLEGYYGYTF

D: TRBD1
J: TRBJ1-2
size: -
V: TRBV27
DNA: TGTGCCAGCAGTTTTTTCCCCCCCACAGGGGATAACTATGGCTACACCTTC
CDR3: CASSFFPPTGDNYGYTF

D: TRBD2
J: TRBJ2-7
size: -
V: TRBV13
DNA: TGTGCCAGCAGCCCCCCCGGCGGGGGGTTCCACGAGCAGTACTTC
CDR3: CASSPPGGGFHEQYF

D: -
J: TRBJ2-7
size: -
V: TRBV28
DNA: TGTGCCAGCAGTTTCCCGGACAGTAGATACGAGCAGTACTTC
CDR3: CASSFPDSRYEQYF

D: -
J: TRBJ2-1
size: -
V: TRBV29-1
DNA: TGCAGCGTTGGGGAGCGGTCCTACAATGAGCAGTTCTTC
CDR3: CSVGERSYNEQFF

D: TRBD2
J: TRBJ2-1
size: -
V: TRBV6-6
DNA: TGTGCCAGCAGTTCCCTAGCGGGAGGGGTGGCCGGGGAGCAGTTCTTC
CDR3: CASSSLAGGVAGEQFF

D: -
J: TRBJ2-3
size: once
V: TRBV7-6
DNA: TGTGCCAGCAGCTCTGTTGAGGGGCGCTACAGCACAGATACGCAGTATTTT
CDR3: CASSSVEGRYSTDTQYF

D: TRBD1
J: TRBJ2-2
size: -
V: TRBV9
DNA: TGTGCCAGCAGCGTAGGGGGACAGGGTTACACCGGGGAGCTGTTTTTT
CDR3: CASSVGGQGYTGELFF

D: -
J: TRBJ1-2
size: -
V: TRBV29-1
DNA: TGCAGCGTTGAAGCGAACCGCCCCGGCTACACCTTC
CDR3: CSVEANRPGYTF